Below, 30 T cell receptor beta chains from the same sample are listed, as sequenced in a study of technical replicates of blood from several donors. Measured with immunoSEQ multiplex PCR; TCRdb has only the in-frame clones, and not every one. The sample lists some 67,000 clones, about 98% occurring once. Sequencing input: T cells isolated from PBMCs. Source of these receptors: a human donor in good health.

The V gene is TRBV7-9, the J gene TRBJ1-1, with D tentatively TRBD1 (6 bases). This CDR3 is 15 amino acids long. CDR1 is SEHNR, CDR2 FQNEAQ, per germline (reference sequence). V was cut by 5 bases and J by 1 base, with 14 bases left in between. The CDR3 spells CASSPPGGWNTEAFF. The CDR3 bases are TGTGCCAGCAGCCCCCCGGGGGGCTGGAACACTGAAGCTTTCTTT.

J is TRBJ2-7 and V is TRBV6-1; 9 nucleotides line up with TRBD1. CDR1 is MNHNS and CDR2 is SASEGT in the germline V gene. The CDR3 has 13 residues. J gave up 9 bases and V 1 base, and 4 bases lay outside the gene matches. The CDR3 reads CASSEGGQGGQYF. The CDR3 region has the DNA TGTGCCAGCAGTGAAGGGGGACAGGGAGGGCAGTACTTC.

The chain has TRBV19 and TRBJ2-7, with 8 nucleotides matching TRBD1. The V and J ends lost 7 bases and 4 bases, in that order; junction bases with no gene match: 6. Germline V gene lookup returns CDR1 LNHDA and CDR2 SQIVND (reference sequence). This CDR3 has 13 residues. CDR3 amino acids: CASTIGQGYEQYF. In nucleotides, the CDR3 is TGTGCCAGTACCATAGGACAGGGATACGAGCAGTACTTC.

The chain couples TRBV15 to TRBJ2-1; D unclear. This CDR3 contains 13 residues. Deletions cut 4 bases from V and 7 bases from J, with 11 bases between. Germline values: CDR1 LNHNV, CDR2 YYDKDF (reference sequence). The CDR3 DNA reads TGTGCCACCAGCATTTTACTATTGAATGAGCAGTTCTTC. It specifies CATSILLLNEQFF.

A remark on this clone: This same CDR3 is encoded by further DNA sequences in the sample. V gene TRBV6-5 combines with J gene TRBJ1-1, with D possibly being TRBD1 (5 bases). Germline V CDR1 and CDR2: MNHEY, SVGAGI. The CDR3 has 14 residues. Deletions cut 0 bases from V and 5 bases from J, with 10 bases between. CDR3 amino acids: CASSYSRGGTEAFF. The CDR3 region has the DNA TGTGCCAGCAGTTACTCTAGGGGAGGTACTGAAGCTTTCTTT.

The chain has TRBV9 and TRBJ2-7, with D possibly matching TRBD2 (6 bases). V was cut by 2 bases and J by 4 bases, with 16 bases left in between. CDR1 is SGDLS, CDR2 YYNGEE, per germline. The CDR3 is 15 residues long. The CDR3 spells CASSVDSGVSYEQYF. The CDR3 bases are TGTGCCAGCAGCGTCGACTCGGGGGTTTCTTACGAGCAGTACTTC.

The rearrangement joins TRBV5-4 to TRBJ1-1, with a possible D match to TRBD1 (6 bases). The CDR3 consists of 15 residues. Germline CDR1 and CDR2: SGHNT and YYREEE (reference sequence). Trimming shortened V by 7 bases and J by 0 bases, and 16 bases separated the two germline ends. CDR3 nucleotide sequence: TGTGCCAGCGGACCCAGTCAGGGGATGAACACTGAAGCTTTCTTT. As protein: CASGPSQGMNTEAFF.

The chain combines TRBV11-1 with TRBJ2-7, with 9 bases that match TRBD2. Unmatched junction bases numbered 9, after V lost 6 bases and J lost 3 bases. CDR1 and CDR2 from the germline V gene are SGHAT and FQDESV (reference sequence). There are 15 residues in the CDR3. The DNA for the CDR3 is TGTGCCAGCAGTGGGTCTAGCGGGGCGTTCTACGAGCAGTACTTC. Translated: CASSGSSGAFYEQYF.

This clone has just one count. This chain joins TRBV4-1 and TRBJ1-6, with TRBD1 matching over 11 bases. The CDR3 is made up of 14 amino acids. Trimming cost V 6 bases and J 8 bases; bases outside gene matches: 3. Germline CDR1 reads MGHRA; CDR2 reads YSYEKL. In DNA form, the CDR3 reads TGCGCCAGCAGGGACAGGGGGCTCTATTCACCCCTCCACTTT. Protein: CASRDRGLYSPLHF.

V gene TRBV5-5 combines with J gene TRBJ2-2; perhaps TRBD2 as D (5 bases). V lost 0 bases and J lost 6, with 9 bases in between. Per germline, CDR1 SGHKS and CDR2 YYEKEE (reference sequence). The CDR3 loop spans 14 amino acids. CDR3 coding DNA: TGTGCCAGCAGCTTGGGAGGGTACGCCGGGGAGCTGTTTTTT. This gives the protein CASSLGGYAGELFF. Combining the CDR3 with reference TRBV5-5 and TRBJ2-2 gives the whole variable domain DAGVTQSPTHLIKTRGQQVTLRCSPISGHKSVSWYQQVLGQGPQFIFQYYEKEERGRGNFPDRFSARQFPNYSSELNVNALLLGDSALYLCASSLGGYAGELFFGEGSRLTVL.

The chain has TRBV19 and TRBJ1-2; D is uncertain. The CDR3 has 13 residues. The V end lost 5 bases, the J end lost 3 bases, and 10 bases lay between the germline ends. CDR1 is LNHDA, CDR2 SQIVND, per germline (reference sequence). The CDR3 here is CASSLLRDYGYTF. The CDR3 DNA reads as TGTGCCAGTAGTCTCCTTCGCGACTATGGCTACACCTTC.

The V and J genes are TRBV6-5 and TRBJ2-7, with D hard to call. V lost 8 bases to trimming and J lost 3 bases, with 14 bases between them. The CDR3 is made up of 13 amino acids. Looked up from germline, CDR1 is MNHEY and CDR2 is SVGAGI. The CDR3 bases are TGTGCCAGCGTCGGCCTCGGGTTCTACGAGCAGTACTTC. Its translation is CASVGLGFYEQYF.

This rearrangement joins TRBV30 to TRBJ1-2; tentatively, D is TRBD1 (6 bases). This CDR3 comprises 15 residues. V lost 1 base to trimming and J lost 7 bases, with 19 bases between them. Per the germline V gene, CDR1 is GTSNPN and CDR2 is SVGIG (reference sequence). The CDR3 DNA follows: TGTGCCTGGAGTGGCCGGCAGGGGCTATCGAGTGGCTACACCTTC. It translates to CAWSGRQGLSSGYTF.

The CDR3 sequence is CASSWGTSNSHNQPQHF. The DNA for the CDR3 is TGTGCCAGCAGTTGGGGGACTTCGAACAGCCACAATCAGCCCCAGCATTTT. The rearrangement uses TRBV28 and TRBJ1-5, with D possibly being TRBD1 (5 bases). The V gene's germline CDR1 is MDHEN and CDR2 SYDVKM. The CDR3 runs to 17 residues. The V gene lost 4 bases and the J gene lost 3 bases, with 19 bases spanning the gap. Variable domain in full (rest from reference TRBV28 and TRBJ1-5): DVKVTQSSRYLVKRTGEKVFLECVQDMDHENMFWYRQDPGLGLRLIYFSYDVKMKEKGDIPEGYSVSREKKERFSLILESASTNQTSMYLCASSWGTSNSHNQPQHFGDGTRLSIL.

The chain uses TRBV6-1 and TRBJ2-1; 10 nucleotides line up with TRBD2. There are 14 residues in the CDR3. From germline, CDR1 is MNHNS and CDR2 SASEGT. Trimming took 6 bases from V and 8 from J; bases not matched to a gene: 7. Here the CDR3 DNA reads TGTGCCAGCAGCGAGCGGGGGGGCCGCGATGAGCAGTTCTTC. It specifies CASSERGGRDEQFF.

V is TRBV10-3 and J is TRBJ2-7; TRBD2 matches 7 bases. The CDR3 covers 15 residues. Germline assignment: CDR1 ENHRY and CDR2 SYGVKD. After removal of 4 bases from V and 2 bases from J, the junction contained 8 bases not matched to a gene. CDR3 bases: TGTGCCATCAGTGCTAGGGTAGCGGGTACCTACGAGCAGTACTTC. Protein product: CAISARVAGTYEQYF.

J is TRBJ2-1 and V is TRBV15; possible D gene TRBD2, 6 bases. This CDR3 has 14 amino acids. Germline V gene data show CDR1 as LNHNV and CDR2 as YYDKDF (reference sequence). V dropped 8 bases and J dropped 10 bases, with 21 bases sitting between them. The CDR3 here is CATHPGDFGNEQFF. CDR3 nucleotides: TGTGCCACCCACCCGGGGGACTTCGGAAACGAGCAGTTCTTC.

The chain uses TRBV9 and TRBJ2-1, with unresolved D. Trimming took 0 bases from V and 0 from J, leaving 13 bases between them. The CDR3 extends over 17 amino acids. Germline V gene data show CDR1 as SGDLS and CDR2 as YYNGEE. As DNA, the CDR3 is TGTGCCAGCAGCGTAGAGGAGCGCATTAGCTCCTACAATGAGCAGTTCTTC. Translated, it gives CASSVEERISSYNEQFF.

Here the CDR3 DNA reads TGCGCCAGCAGGGCCGGACTTGGCAATCAGCCCCAGCATTTT. This sequence encodes CASRAGLGNQPQHF. The J gene is TRBJ1-5, the V gene TRBV5-1; no clear D gene. Germline values: CDR1 SGHRS, CDR2 YFSETQ. The CDR3 runs 14 residues. The V gene lost 5 bases and the J gene lost 2 bases, with 11 bases spanning the gap.

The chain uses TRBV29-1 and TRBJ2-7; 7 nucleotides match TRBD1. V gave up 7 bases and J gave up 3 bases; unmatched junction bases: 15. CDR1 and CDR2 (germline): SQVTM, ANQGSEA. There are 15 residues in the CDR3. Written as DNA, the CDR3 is TGCAGCGGCCCTGAGGACAGGTTCAGCGGCTACGAGCAGTACTTC. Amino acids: CSGPEDRFSGYEQYF.

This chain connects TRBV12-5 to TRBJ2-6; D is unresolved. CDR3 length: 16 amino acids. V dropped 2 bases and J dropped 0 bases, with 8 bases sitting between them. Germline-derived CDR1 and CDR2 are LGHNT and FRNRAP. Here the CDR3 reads CASGLRYSSGANVLTF. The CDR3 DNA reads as TGTGCTAGTGGTTTGCGGTATAGCTCTGGGGCCAACGTCCTGACTTTC. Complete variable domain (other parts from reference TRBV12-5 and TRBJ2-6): DARVTQTPRHKVTEMGQEVTMRCQPILGHNTVFWYRQTMMQGLELLAYFRNRAPLDDSGMPKDRFSAEMPDATLATLKIQPSEPRDSAVYFCASGLRYSSGANVLTFGAGSRLTVL.

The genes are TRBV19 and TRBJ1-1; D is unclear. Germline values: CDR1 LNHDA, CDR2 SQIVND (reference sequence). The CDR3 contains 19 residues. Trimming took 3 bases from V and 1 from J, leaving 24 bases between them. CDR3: CASSIGREGWELENTEAFF. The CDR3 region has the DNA TGTGCCAGTAGTATTGGACGTGAGGGATGGGAGCTAGAGAACACTGAAGCTTTCTTT.

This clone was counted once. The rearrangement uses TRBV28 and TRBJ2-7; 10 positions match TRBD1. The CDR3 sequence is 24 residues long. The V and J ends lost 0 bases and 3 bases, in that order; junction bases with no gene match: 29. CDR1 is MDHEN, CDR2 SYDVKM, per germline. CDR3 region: CASSLWAANLVGTGAAAGSYEQYF. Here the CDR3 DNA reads TGTGCCAGCAGTTTATGGGCGGCTAACCTTGTCGGGACAGGGGCCGCGGCGGGGAGCTACGAGCAGTACTTC.

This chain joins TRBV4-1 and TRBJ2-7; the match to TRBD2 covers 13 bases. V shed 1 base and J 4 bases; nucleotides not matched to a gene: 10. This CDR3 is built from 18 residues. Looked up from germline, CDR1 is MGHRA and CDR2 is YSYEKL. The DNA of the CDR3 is TGCGCCAGCAGCCAAGGTAGTGGAACTAGCGGGGGGGGGTACGAGCAGTACTTC. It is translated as CASSQGSGTSGGGYEQYF.

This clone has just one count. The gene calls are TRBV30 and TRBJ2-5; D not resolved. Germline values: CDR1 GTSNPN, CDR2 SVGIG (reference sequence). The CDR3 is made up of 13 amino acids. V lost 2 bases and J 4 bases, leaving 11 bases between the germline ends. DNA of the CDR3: TGTGCCTGGAGTACCTTATTGCGAGAGACCCAGTACTTC. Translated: CAWSTLLRETQYF.

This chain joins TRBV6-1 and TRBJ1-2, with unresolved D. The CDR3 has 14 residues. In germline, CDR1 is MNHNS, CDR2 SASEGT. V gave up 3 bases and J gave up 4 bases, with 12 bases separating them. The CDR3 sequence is CASSEGSLSYGYTF. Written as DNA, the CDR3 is TGTGCCAGCAGTGAGGGCTCTCTGAGCTATGGCTACACCTTC.

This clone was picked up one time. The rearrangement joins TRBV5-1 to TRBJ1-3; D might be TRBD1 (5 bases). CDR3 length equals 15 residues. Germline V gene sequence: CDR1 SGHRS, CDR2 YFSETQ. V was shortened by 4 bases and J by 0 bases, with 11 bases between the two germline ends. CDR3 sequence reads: CASSRDRNSGNTIYF. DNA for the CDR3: TGCGCCAGCAGCCGTGACAGAAACTCTGGAAACACCATATATTTT.

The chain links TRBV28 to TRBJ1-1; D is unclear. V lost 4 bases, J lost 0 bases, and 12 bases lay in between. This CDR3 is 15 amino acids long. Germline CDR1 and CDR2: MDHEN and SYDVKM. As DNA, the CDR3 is TGTGCCAGCAGTTCCAGTGAATCCATGAACACTGAAGCTTTCTTT. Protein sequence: CASSSSESMNTEAFF.

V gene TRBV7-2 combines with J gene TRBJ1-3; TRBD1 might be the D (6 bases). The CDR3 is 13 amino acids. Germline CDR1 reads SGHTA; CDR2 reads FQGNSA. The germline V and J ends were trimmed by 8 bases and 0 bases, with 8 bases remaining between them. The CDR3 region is CASEQGSGNTIYF. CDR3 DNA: TGTGCCAGCGAACAGGGCTCTGGAAACACCATATATTTT.

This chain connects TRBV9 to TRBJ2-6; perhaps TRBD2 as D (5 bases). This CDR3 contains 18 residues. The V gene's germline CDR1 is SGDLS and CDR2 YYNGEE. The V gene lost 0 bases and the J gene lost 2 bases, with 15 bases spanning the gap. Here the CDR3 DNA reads TGTGCCAGCAGCGTAGCTGAGGGTGCCCTCACTGGGGCCAACGTCCTGACTTTC. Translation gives CASSVAEGALTGANVLTF.